A single sample gave rise to the 14 T cell receptor beta chains below, sequenced in a study of shared clonotypes between healthy human individuals. TCRdb's table, derived via immunoSEQ multiplex PCR, lists solely in-frame clones and lacks some. Of about 1.5 million clones listed, 96% are singletons. The specimen was naive CD4+ T cells sorted from blood. Subset defined: CD45RA+ positively selected. These receptors were obtained from a man aged 25-45 years in good health.

The chain is built from TRBV29-1 and TRBJ2-1, with 8 bases matching TRBD1. The CDR3 consists of 13 residues. After removal of 7 bases from V and 4 bases from J, the junction contained 6 bases not matched to a gene. Per germline, CDR1 SQVTM and CDR2 ANQGSEA. DNA of the CDR3: TGCAGCGGGACAGGGTCGGTGTACAATGAGCAGTTCTTC. Protein: CSGTGSVYNEQFF.

The chain has TRBV5-1 and TRBJ2-7; D is possibly TRBD2 (5 bases). Per germline, CDR1 SGHRS and CDR2 YFSETQ. The CDR3 has 15 amino acids. V was pared by 3 bases and J by 5 bases, with 18 bases between. CDR3 sequence (DNA): TGCGCCAGCAGCTGGGGTGGCGGGCGCCCTGACGAGCAGTACTTC. This codes for CASSWGGGRPDEQYF.

V gene TRBV2 combines with J gene TRBJ2-3; D is perhaps TRBD1 or TRBD2 (5 bases each). With 6 bases removed from V and 11 bases from J, the gap between germline ends came to 18 bases. The CDR3 totals 13 residues. Germline V gene lookup returns CDR1 SNHLY and CDR2 FYNNEI. Written as DNA, the CDR3 is TGTGCCAGCAGCCGGGGACCGGGACCCGTGCAGTATTTT. It yields the protein CASSRGPGPVQYF.

This clone was counted once. This chain links TRBV6-1 with TRBJ2-1; TRBD2 aligns across 12 bases. This CDR3 spans 16 amino acids. V gave up 3 bases and J gave up 8 bases; unmatched junction bases: 8. Germline V gives CDR1 MNHNS, CDR2 SASEGT. The CDR3, as DNA: TGTGCCAGCAGTGATTCGACTAGCGGGAGTTGGGATGAGCAGTTCTTC. Translated: CASSDSTSGSWDEQFF.

In the case of this clone: Other DNA sequences in the sample encode the same CDR3. This sequence joins TRBV29-1 and TRBJ2-3, with 7 nucleotides matching TRBD2. CDR1 is SQVTM and CDR2 is ANQGSEA in the germline V gene. After removal of 4 bases from V and 0 bases from J, the junction contained 1 base not matched to a gene. The CDR3 covers 13 residues. The CDR3 DNA reads TGCAGCGTTGGCGGGAGAAGCACAGATACGCAGTATTTT. It yields the protein CSVGGRSTDTQYF.

This clone was detected once. The V gene is TRBV7-6, the J gene TRBJ2-3; 8 bases are shared with TRBD2. Germline CDR1 is SGHVS and CDR2 is FNYEAQ. J lost 2 bases, V lost 0 bases, and 1 base had no gene match. The CDR3 totals 15 residues. The DNA for the CDR3 is TGTGCCAGCAGCTTAGCGGGACTAGACACAGATACGCAGTATTTT. Translation: CASSLAGLDTDTQYF.

V gene TRBV18 combines with J gene TRBJ2-3, with TRBD1 as a possible D gene (6 bases). The germline gives CDR1 KGHSH, CDR2 LQKENI. The V end was cut by 3 bases, the J end by 8 bases, with 18 bases between. The CDR3 runs 15 residues. In DNA, the CDR3 is TGTGCCAGCTCACCCCGGGACCAGGGGCCGATTACGCAGTATTTT. As protein: CASSPRDQGPITQYF.

This clone was recorded only once. The CDR3: CASSPGTKGAYGYTF. The CDR3 coding sequence is TGTGCCAGCTCACCGGGGACTAAGGGCGCCTATGGCTACACCTTC. V and J are TRBV18 and TRBJ1-2; TRBD1 might be the D (5 bases). This CDR3 region has 15 residues. The germline CDR1 and CDR2 sequences are KGHSH and LQKENI. Trimming removed 3 bases from V and 4 bases from J, with 15 bases in between.

In this sample, this clone turned up once. The V and J genes are TRBV9 and TRBJ2-5; D gene uncertain. Germline CDR1 reads SGDLS; CDR2 reads YYNGEE. V was clipped by 4 bases and J by 1 base, with 14 bases between them. The CDR3 consists of 15 residues. Written as DNA, the CDR3 is TGTGCCAGCAGCCAAGGAGTGAGTATCCAAGAGACCCAGTACTTC. It specifies CASSQGVSIQETQYF.

The genes are TRBV7-9 and TRBJ2-2; D possibly corresponds to TRBD2 (5 bases). Trimming stripped 5 bases from V and 0 bases from J, with 10 bases between. This CDR3 is built from 15 residues. CDR1 is SEHNR and CDR2 is FQNEAQ in the germline V gene (reference sequence). In DNA form, the CDR3 reads TGTGCCAGCAGCCCCGGACTTTCGAACACCGGGGAGCTGTTTTTT. Residues: CASSPGLSNTGELFF.

In DNA, the CDR3 is TGTGCCAGCAGCTTACGTATTTCAGGGGAGACCCAGTACTTC. It is translated as CASSLRISGETQYF. The chain employs TRBV11-2 and TRBJ2-5; possibly TRBD1 for D (5 bases). V was shortened by 2 bases and J by 5 bases, with 12 bases between the two germline ends. Germline V gene data show CDR1 as SGHAT and CDR2 as FQNNGV. CDR3 size: 14 residues.

V gene TRBV27 combines with J gene TRBJ2-7; 14 bases line up with TRBD2. CDR1 and CDR2 from the germline V gene are MNHEY and SMNVEV (reference sequence). V was clipped by 4 bases and J by 9 bases; unmatched bases: 11. CDR3 length equals 16 residues. The CDR3 coding sequence is TGTGCCAGCAGTTCCGGGACTAGCGGGAGTTTGTCCGGGCAGTACTTC. Protein: CASSSGTSGSLSGQYF.

V usage is TRBV5-1 and J usage is TRBJ2-7; the match to TRBD2 covers 9 bases. V lost 5 bases and J lost 5; bases outside the gene matches: 11. The CDR3 sequence is 15 residues long. Germline V gene lookup returns CDR1 SGHRS and CDR2 YFSETQ. The DNA of the CDR3 is TGCGCCAGCAGGGGGCTAGCGGGATTAAACAACGAGCAGTACTTC. This codes for CASRGLAGLNNEQYF.

The rearrangement links TRBV25-1 to TRBJ2-1, with D possibly TRBD2 on 6 matching bases. This CDR3 spans 15 amino acids. The germline V and J ends were trimmed by 2 bases and 8 bases, with 16 bases remaining between them. Germline V CDR1 and CDR2: MGHDK, SYGVNS. CDR3 DNA: TGTGCCAGCAGTGAACCCCCCGGGAGAGAAGATGAGCAGTTCTTC. It yields the protein CASSEPPGREDEQFF.